The 13 T cell receptor beta chains below were found in one sample sequenced in a study of vaccination and CD4 T cells after COVID-19. These receptors are not linked to any known antigen. Documented treatment: roughly 10-day PBMC culture with coronavirus spike peptide pools or control peptides (ViraFEST assay). Sequencing of DNA taken from cultured CD4+ T cells relied on the Oncomine TCR Beta short-read assay. TCRdb ran MiXCR on the PCR reads and lists one entry per CDR3 protein. Found here are 9,500 to 13,000 distinct CDR3 sequences, about 65% of them singletons; the top ten hold around 28%. The sequencing here drew on CD4+ T cells from blood, cultured in vitro, taken before SARS-CoV-2 vaccination. All receptors derive from a human donor who had recovered from COVID-19.

This clonotype was counted a single time. This chain connects TRBV28 to TRBJ1-5; D is unclear. The CDR3 totals 17 residues. The germline V and J ends were trimmed by 6 bases and 1 base, with 19 bases remaining between them. The germline CDR1 and CDR2 sequences are MDHEN and SYDVKM. This CDR3 reads CASSLPLGSISNQPQHF. DNA of the CDR3: TGTGCCAGCAGCTTACCCCTAGGATCAATCAGCAATCAGCCCCAGCATTTT.

The CDR3 loop reads CASSLTGRVLYF. The CDR3 DNA reads TGTGCCAGCAGTTTAACCGGGAGGGTTTTATACTTC. V gene TRBV12-3 or TRBV12-4 combines with J gene TRBJ2-7, with TRBD2 identical over 8 bases. CDR3 length: 12 residues. The V gene end was trimmed by 2 bases and the J gene end by 13 bases; junction bases not matched to a gene: 7.

The chain joins TRBV18 to TRBJ1-1; no reliable D call. The CDR3 sequence is 14 residues long. The germline V gene has CDR1 KGHSH and CDR2 LQKENI. V dropped 2 bases and J dropped 8 bases, with 15 bases sitting between them. The CDR3 region is CASSPSTDNREAFF. As DNA, the CDR3 is TGTGCCAGCTCACCAAGTACTGATAATAGAGAAGCTTTCTTT.

This chain links TRBV19 with TRBJ1-4; D is unclear. CDR3 size: 15 residues. V was shortened by 1 base and J by 7 bases, with 13 bases between the two germline ends. Germline CDR1 LNHDA, CDR2 SQIVND (reference sequence). The CDR3 DNA reads as TGTGCCAGTAGTATAGGCGGGGAGTGGACTGAAAAACTGTTTTTT. Protein product: CASSIGGEWTEKLFF.

The CDR3, as DNA: TGCGCCAGCAGCCCCGGGACAGGGTCGTACACCGGGGAGCTGTTTTTT. This gives the protein CASSPGTGSYTGELFF. V usage is TRBV5-1 and J usage is TRBJ2-2; 9 bases match TRBD1. CDR1 SGHRS and CDR2 YFSETQ come from the germline V gene. This CDR3 comprises 16 residues. V was pared by 4 bases and J by 3 bases, with 7 bases of the junction left unmatched.

The rearrangement uses TRBV27 and TRBJ1-5; TRBD1 matches 10 bases. CDR1 and CDR2 from the germline V gene are MNHEY and SMNVEV (reference sequence). The CDR3 runs 14 residues. V trimming: 4 bases; J trimming: 6 bases; junction bases outside the gene matches: 3. CDR3 in amino acids: CASSSRQGAQPQHF. CDR3 bases: TGTGCCAGCAGTTCCCGACAGGGGGCTCAGCCCCAGCATTTT.

This clonotype was counted once. This chain links TRBV4-1 with TRBJ2-1; 8 bases align to TRBD2. Germline V lookup: CDR1 MGHRA, CDR2 YSYEKL. J was trimmed by 8 bases and V by 6 bases; bases with no gene match: 9. This CDR3 spans 14 amino acids. This chain's CDR3 is CASRRAGARDEQFF. DNA of the CDR3: TGCGCCAGCAGAAGAGCGGGGGCTAGGGATGAGCAGTTCTTC.

The CDR3 DNA follows: TGTGCCAGCATTTCAGCGAACACCGGGGAGCTGTTTTTT. It is translated as CASISANTGELFF. The genes are TRBV28 and TRBJ2-2; no definite D call. Deletions cut 7 bases from V and 0 bases from J, with 6 bases between. This CDR3 is built from 13 residues. Germline V gives CDR1 MDHEN, CDR2 SYDVKM.

This clonotype is a singleton in its sample. The chain has TRBV2 and TRBJ1-5, with 12 nucleotides matching TRBD1. Germline-derived CDR1 and CDR2 are SNHLY and FYNNEI. Losses at the gene ends were 4 bases for V and 6 bases for J; bases not matched to a gene: 4. The CDR3 has 15 amino acids. This chain's CDR3 is CASSGDRGLGQPQHF. The CDR3 coding sequence is TGTGCCAGCAGTGGGGACAGGGGGCTGGGTCAGCCCCAGCATTTT.

This clonotype has only one observation. V usage is TRBV18 and J usage is TRBJ2-5; weak D call: TRBD1 (6 bases). CDR3 length: 18 amino acids. The V end was cut by 4 bases, the J end by 2 bases, with 23 bases between. The germline gives CDR1 KGHSH, CDR2 LQKENI. The CDR3 sequence is CASSLNIPGQGGQETQYF. The CDR3 DNA reads as TGTGCCAGCTCACTCAATATACCGGGACAAGGAGGTCAAGAGACCCAGTACTTC.

This clonotype turned up a few times. The limits of the CDR3 on the DNA are not certain, so only TCRdb's listed CDR3 is given. The genes are TRBV7-5 and TRBJ1-5; the table's D call, TRBD1, has no DNA check behind it. TRBV7-5 is a known pseudogene. The CDR3 sequence runs 18 residues, both termini included. The CDR3: CISVSEGRDVGSNQPQHF.

This chain joins TRBV20-1 and TRBJ2-3; D tentatively fits TRBD1 or TRBD2 (5 bases each). The CDR3 runs 16 residues. Germline CDR1 DFQATT, CDR2 SNEGSKA (reference sequence). The V end was cut by 3 bases, the J end by 0 bases, with 16 bases between. The CDR3 loop reads CSASDRDLASTDTQYF. CDR3 sequence (DNA): TGCAGTGCTAGTGACCGGGACCTTGCTAGCACAGATACGCAGTATTTT.

This clonotype was seen a single time. The conserved phenylalanine or tryptophan normally closing the CDR3 is absent here, so this likely arose from a read error. CDR3 amino acids: CASSYDRSLTAFS. As DNA, the CDR3 is TGTGCCAGCAGTTACGACAGGAGTCTTACAGCTTTCTCT. This chain connects TRBV6-2 or TRBV6-3 to TRBJ1-1, with D perhaps matching TRBD1 (6 bases). Trimming left V 2 bases short and J 10 bases short, with 14 bases between. The CDR3 loop spans 13 amino acids. Germline CDR1 reads MNHEY; CDR2 reads SVGEGT.